The 5 T cell receptor beta chains listed next were all sequenced from one sample in a study of T cells in Graves' hyperthyroidism and ophthalmopathy. Amplification yielded TCR beta CDR3 regions, with RNA transcripts as the source. Initially, a first-round RT-PCR of the TCR CDR3 employed the HTBI primer set. From the multiplex PCR reads, TCRdb called clonotypes with MiXCR, one entry per CDR3 protein. The sample has about 280,000 distinct CDR3 sequences, 20% to 30% seen once; the top ten hold more than 25%. Sequencing input: blood. All receptors derive from a man aged 40-55 years with Graves' hyperthyroidism that later progressed to Graves' ophthalmopathy.

This clonotype was detected many times. The chain is built from TRBV7-9 and TRBJ2-5, with unresolved D. Per the germline V gene, CDR1 is SEHNR and CDR2 is FQNEAQ (reference sequence). The ends were cut back, 5 bases at V and 5 bases at J, with 15 bases in the middle. The CDR3 contains 14 residues. CDR3 DNA sequence: TGTGCCAGCAGCCCCCTCGCCTCTGCTGAGACCCAGTACTTC. It is translated as CASSPLASAETQYF.

This clonotype has ten or more counts. The chain employs TRBV9 and TRBJ2-2; TRBD2 aligns across 11 bases. The CDR3 totals 14 residues. V shed 4 bases, J shed 8 bases, and the junction held 4 bases outside the gene matches. Germline V gives CDR1 SGDLS, CDR2 YYNGEE. In DNA, the CDR3 is TGTGCCAGCAGCCCGGGACTAGCGGAGGGGGAGCTGTTTTTT. It is translated as CASSPGLAEGELFF.

About this clonotype itself: One base away lies a much larger clone, so this may be a sequencing read error. The chain employs TRBV30 and TRBJ2-5, with D perhaps TRBD2 (7 bases). This CDR3 is built from 15 residues. CDR1 GTSNPN and CDR2 SVGIG come from the germline V gene (reference sequence). The CDR3 coding sequence is TGTGCCTGGACCGAACTGGGGGGGGCCCAAGAGACCCATTACTTC. Its protein is CAWTELGGAQETHYF.

V gene TRBV28 combines with J gene TRBJ1-5; 7 bases are shared with TRBD1. CDR3 length equals 15 residues. Trimming cost V 7 bases and J 6 bases; bases outside gene matches: 12. The germline gives CDR1 MDHEN, CDR2 SYDVKM. CDR3 loop: CASTTAREGAQPQHF. CDR3 DNA: TGTGCCAGCACTACCGCACGGGAGGGGGCTCAGCCCCAGCATTTT.

This clonotype was counted many times. V is TRBV20-1 and J is TRBJ2-2; D unresolved. The ends were cut back, 5 bases at V and 1 base at J, with 8 bases in the middle. The CDR3 is made up of 13 amino acids. Germline V gene lookup returns CDR1 DFQATT and CDR2 SNEGSKA (reference sequence). The CDR3 protein is CSAPLLNTGELFF. CDR3 nucleotides: TGCAGTGCTCCCCTATTGAACACCGGGGAGCTGTTTTTT.